In its sample, the clone carrying this T cell receptor beta chain was seen many times. The antigen is undetermined. From RNA transcripts, TCR beta CDR3 regions were amplified. HTBI primers drove first-round RT-PCR of the TCR CDR3. TCRdb reprocessed the multiplex PCR reads via MiXCR and lists one record per CDR3 protein. This sample yields 450,000 to 700,000 distinct CDR3 sequences, of which about 43% are seen a single time; around a fifth belongs to the top ten. The record originates from a study of T cells in Graves' hyperthyroidism and ophthalmopathy. V shed 5 bases and J shed 3 bases, with 14 bases lying between them. From germline, CDR1 is SGHTA and CDR2 FQGNSA. This CDR3 comprises 14 residues. Study-level points and caveats: Blood held most thyroid clonotypes expanded above 0.001 frequency.

Sequenced input: peripheral blood or thyroid tissue (not recorded which). This chain links TRBV7-2 with TRBJ2-7, with D perhaps matching TRBD1 (6 bases). The TCR comes from an adult woman with Graves' disease, either hyperthyroidism or ophthalmopathy (not recorded which). As DNA, the CDR3 is TGTGCCAGCAGCCTCCAAGGGGGAGACTACGAGCAGTACTTC. Protein: CASSLQGGDYEQYF.